This T cell receptor (beta chain) originates from a study of control samples from healthy donors and cancer patients. Some clones are missing from TCRdb's copy, which holds only in-frame ones; the method was immunoSEQ multiplex PCR. This table holds 150,000 to 200,000 clones, around 93% found once. CDR1 is SGDLS and CDR2 is YYNGEE in the germline V gene. Trimming took off 3 bases at V and 0 bases at J, with 13 bases between the two ends. CDR3 length: 15 amino acids. This receptor was taken from a woman aged 55-75 years in good health. Sequencing was done on a sample of blood. This rearrangement joins TRBV9 to TRBJ2-7, with TRBD2 as a possible D gene (6 bases). The CDR3 here is CASSAGGLSSYEQYF. In nucleotides, the CDR3 is TGTGCCAGCAGCGCCGGGGGATTAAGCTCCTACGAGCAGTACTTC.